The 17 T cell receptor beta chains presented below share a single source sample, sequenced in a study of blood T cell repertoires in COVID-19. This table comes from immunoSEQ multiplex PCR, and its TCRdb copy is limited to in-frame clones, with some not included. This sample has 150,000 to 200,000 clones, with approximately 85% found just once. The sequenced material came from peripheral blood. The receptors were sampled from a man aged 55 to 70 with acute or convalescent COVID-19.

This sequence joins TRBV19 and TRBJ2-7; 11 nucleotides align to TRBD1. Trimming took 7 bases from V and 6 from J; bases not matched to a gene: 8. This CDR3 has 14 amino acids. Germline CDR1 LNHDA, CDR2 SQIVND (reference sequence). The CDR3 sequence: CASTPDRGLGEQYF. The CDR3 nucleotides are TGTGCCAGTACCCCGGACAGGGGGCTCGGCGAGCAGTACTTC. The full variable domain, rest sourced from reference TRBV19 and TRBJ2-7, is DGGITQSPKYLFRKEGQNVTLSCEQNLNHDAMYWYRQDPGQGLRLIYYSQIVNDFQKGDIAEGYSVSREKKESFPLTVTSAQKNPTAFYLCASTPDRGLGEQYFGPGTRLTVT.

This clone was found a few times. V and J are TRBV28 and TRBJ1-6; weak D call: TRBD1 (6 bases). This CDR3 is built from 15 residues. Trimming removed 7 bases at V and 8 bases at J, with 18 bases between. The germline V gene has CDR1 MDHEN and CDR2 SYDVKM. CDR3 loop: CASTTRGGRDSPLHF. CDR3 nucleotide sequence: TGTGCCAGCACCACAAGGGGGGGGAGGGATTCACCCCTCCACTTT.

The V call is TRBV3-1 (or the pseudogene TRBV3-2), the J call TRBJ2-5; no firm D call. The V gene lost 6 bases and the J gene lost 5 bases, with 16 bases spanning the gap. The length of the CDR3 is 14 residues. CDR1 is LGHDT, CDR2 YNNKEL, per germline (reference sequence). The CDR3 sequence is CASSPSPSPETQYF. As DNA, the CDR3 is TGTGCCAGCAGTCCCTCCCCTAGTCCTGAGACCCAGTACTTC.

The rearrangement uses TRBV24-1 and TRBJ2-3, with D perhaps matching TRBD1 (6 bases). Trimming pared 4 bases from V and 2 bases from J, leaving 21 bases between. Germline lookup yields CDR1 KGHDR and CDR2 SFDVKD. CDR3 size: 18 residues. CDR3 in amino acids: CATSEVPRTVPTTDTQYF. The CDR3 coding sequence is TGTGCCACCAGTGAAGTCCCCCGGACAGTCCCTACCACAGATACGCAGTATTTT.

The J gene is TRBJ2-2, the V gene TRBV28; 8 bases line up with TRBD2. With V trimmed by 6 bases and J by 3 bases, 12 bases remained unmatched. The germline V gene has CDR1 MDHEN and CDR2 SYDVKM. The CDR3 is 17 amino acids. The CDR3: CASSPITSGRYTGELFF. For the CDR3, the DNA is TGTGCCAGCAGCCCCATTACCAGCGGGAGATACACCGGGGAGCTGTTTTTT.

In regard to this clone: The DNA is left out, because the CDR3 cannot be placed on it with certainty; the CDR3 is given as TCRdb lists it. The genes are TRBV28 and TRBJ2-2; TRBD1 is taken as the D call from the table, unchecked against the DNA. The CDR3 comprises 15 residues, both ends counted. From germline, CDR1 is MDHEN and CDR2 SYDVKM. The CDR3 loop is CASSSSDSYTGELFF.

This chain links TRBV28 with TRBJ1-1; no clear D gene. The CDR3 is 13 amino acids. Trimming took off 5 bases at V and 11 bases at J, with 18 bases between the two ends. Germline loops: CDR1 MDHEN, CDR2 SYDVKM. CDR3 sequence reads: CASSIPSPRVAFF. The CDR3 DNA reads TGTGCCAGCAGTATACCCTCGCCCCGGGTGGCTTTCTTT.

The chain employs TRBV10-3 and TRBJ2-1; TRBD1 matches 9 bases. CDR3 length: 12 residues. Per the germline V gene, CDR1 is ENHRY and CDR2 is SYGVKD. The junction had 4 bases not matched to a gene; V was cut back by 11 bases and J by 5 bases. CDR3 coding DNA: TGTGCCGTGACAGGGGGGGACAATGAGCAGTTCTTC. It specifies CAVTGGDNEQFF.

CDR3 nucleotide sequence: TGTGCCAGCAGCACAGGGGGGACTGGAAACACCATATATTTT. It specifies CASSTGGTGNTIYF. This chain links TRBV21-1 with TRBJ1-3; the table's D call of TRBD1 was not tested on the DNA. TRBV21-1 is assigned pseudogene status. The CDR3 is made up of 14 amino acids.

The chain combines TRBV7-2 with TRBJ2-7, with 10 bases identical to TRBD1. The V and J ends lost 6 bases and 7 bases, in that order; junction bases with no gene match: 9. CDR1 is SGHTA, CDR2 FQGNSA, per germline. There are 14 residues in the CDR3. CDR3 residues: CASSKGQGPGEQYF. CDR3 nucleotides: TGTGCCAGCAGTAAGGGACAGGGGCCGGGGGAGCAGTACTTC. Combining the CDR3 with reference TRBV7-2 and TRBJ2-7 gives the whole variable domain GAGVSQSPSNKVTEKGKDVELRCDPISGHTALYWYRQSLGQGLEFLIYFQGNSAPDKSGLPSDRFSAERTGGSVSTLTIQRTQQEDSAVYLCASSKGQGPGEQYFGPGTRLTVT.

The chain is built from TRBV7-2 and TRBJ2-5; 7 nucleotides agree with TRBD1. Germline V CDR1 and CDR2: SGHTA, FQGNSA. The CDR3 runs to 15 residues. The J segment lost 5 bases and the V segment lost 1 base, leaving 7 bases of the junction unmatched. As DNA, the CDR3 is TGTGCCAGCAGCTTAGTAGGGGGCGCGATGGAGACCCAGTACTTC. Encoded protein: CASSLVGGAMETQYF.

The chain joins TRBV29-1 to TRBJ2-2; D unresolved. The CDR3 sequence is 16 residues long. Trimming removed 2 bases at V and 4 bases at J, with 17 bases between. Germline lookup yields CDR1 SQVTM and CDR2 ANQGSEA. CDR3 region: CSVEMGQTKFTGELFF. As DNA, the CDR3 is TGCAGCGTTGAAATGGGCCAAACCAAATTCACCGGGGAGCTGTTTTTT.

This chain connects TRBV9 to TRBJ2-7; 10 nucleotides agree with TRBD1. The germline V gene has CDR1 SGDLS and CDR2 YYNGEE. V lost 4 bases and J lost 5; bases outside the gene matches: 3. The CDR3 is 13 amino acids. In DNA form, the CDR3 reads TGTGCCAGCAGCAGACAGGGGGCCGACGAGCAGTACTTC. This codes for CASSRQGADEQYF.

CDR3 bases: TGTGCCAGCAGCTCAAGTACGGGGCAGTACTTC. Protein product: CASSSSTGQYF. J is TRBJ2-7 and V is TRBV7-9, with unresolved D. Germline V CDR1 and CDR2: SEHNR, FQNEAQ (reference sequence). The V gene lost 4 bases and the J gene lost 9 bases, with 10 bases spanning the gap. The CDR3 runs 11 residues.

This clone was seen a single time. DNA of the CDR3: TGTGCCAGCAGCGTAGGACAGACCTTCAATTCACCCCTCCACTTT. It encodes CASSVGQTFNSPLHF. V and J are TRBV9 and TRBJ1-6; maybe TRBD1 (5 bases). CDR3 length equals 15 residues. Deletions cut 0 bases from V and 7 bases from J, with 11 bases between. Germline V gives CDR1 SGDLS, CDR2 YYNGEE.

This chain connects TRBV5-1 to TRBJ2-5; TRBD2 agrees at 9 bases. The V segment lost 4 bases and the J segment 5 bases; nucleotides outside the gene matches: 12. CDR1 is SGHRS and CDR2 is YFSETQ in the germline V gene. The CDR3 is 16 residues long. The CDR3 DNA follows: TGCGCCAGCAGCCCCGGAGGGTTAGCGGGAGACGAGACCCAGTACTTC. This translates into CASSPGGLAGDETQYF.

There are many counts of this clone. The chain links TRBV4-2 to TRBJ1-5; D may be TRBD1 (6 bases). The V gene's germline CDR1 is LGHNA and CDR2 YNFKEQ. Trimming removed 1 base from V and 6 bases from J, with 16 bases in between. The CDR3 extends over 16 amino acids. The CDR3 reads CASSQGEAGAGQPQHF. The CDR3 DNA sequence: TGTGCCAGCAGCCAAGGCGAGGCAGGGGCAGGTCAGCCCCAGCATTTT.